These 24 T cell receptor beta chains came from one sample sequenced in a study of T cell repertoires in cytomegalovirus infection. What these receptors recognize is not known. TCRdb reprocessed the reads via MiXCR and lists one record per CDR3 protein. The sample records 700,000 to 950,000 distinct CDR3 sequences, around a third being singletons. This specimen was cultured CD8+ T cells from PBMCs, taken from culture after CMV antigen stimulation. These receptors were taken from a human donor in good health (CMV status not recorded). Some clones in this sample may be carry-over from other donors' samples.

Only a few counts were recorded for this clonotype. This rearrangement joins TRBV7-9 to TRBJ1-1; 10 bases fit TRBD1. The CDR3 is 15 residues long. Germline assignment: CDR1 SEHNR and CDR2 FQNEAQ (reference sequence). With V trimmed by 5 bases and J by 6 bases, 9 bases remained unmatched. The CDR3 region is CASSAGQGPRAEAFF. CDR3 in DNA: TGTGCCAGCAGCGCGGGACAGGGGCCCAGGGCTGAAGCTTTCTTT.

This clonotype was counted between two and nine times. Possible read error: a much larger clone is one base away. The genes are TRBV11-2 and TRBJ2-1; weak D call: TRBD1 (5 bases). There are 12 residues in the CDR3. V was cut by 4 bases and J by 9 bases, with 10 bases left in between. Germline V CDR1 and CDR2: SGHAT, FQNNGV. The CDR3, as DNA: TGTGCCAGCAGCTCCAGGGAAATTGAGCAGTTCTTC. Translated: CASSSREIEQFF.

The chain uses TRBV4-1 and TRBJ1-5; no clear D. Germline V gives CDR1 MGHRA, CDR2 YSYEKL. The V gene lost 3 bases and the J gene lost 2 bases, with 11 bases spanning the gap. The CDR3 has 15 amino acids. Here the CDR3 DNA reads TGCGCCAGCAGCCAGGGGTTACTGGGCAATCAGCCCCAGCATTTT. Translation gives CASSQGLLGNQPQHF.

This clonotype was seen a few times. The V and J genes are TRBV6-5 and TRBJ2-1; TRBD2 matches 15 bases. The CDR3 extends over 18 amino acids. V was pared by 2 bases and J by 5 bases, with 7 bases of the junction left unmatched. CDR1 is MNHEY, CDR2 SVGAGI, per germline. The CDR3 region has the DNA TGTGCCAGCAGTTACGGGCCGGGACTAGCGGGGGGCCACAATGAGCAGTTCTTC. This gives the protein CASSYGPGLAGGHNEQFF.

The count of this clonotype is one. A much larger clone is a single base away; this may be a read error. The J gene is TRBJ2-1, the V gene TRBV7-2; TRBD1 matches 7 bases. The CDR3 length is 13 residues. The germline CDR1 and CDR2 sequences are SGHTA and FQGNSA. The DNA of the CDR3 is TGTGCCAACAGCTCGGACAGGTACAATGAGCAGTTCTTC. As protein: CANSSDRYNEQFF.

This clonotype was recorded at least ten times. The gene calls are TRBV20-1 and TRBJ1-3, with D uncertain. Germline CDR1 is DFQATT and CDR2 is SNEGSKA (reference sequence). The CDR3 extends over 14 amino acids. V lost 3 bases and J 4 bases, leaving 13 bases between the germline ends. The CDR3 region has the DNA TGCAGTGCTAGTTTCCTGGAACCAGGAAACACCATATATTTT. Amino acids: CSASFLEPGNTIYF.

V usage is TRBV20-1 and J usage is TRBJ1-3; D remains unclear. V lost 6 bases and J 8 bases, leaving 14 bases between the germline ends. The CDR3 has 12 residues. CDR1 and CDR2 (germline): DFQATT, SNEGSKA (reference sequence). The DNA for the CDR3 is TGCAGTGCCACGAAACCGGGAGACACCATATATTTT. Protein product: CSATKPGDTIYF.

The genes are TRBV3-1 and TRBJ1-1; D is possibly TRBD1 (6 bases). V shed 5 bases and J shed 1 base, with 11 bases lying between them. This CDR3 spans 14 amino acids. Germline loops: CDR1 LGHDT, CDR2 YNNKEL (reference sequence). DNA of the CDR3: TGTGCCAGCAGCAGGGGACAAACGAACACTGAAGCTTTCTTT. Protein sequence: CASSRGQTNTEAFF.

This clonotype was observed at least ten times. The chain uses TRBV7-2 and TRBJ1-2; TRBD1 is a possible D gene (6 bases). Trimming took off 5 bases at V and 8 bases at J, with 21 bases between the two ends. The CDR3 runs 15 residues. CDR1 is SGHTA, CDR2 FQGNSA, per germline. The chain's CDR3 is CASSQTGGRDWGYTF. CDR3 sequence (DNA): TGTGCCAGCAGCCAAACCGGGGGGCGTGATTGGGGCTACACCTTC.

The CDR3 loop reads CASSSRDSEETQYF. The CDR3 region has the DNA TGTGCCAGCAGTTCCCGGGACAGTGAAGAGACCCAGTACTTC. The V and J genes are TRBV28 and TRBJ2-5, with 7 nucleotides matching TRBD1. Trimming at V came to 4 bases and at J to 3 bases, leaving 5 bases not matched to a gene. The CDR3 consists of 14 residues. The germline V gene has CDR1 MDHEN and CDR2 SYDVKM. Full variable domain (rest looked up from reference TRBV28 and TRBJ2-5): DVKVTQSSRYLVKRTGEKVFLECVQDMDHENMFWYRQDPGLGLRLIYFSYDVKMKEKGDIPEGYSVSREKKERFSLILESASTNQTSMYLCASSSRDSEETQYFGPGTRLLVL.

This clonotype showed up many times. This chain links TRBV29-1 with TRBJ2-1; D is unclear. The germline V gene has CDR1 SQVTM and CDR2 ANQGSEA. Trimming cost V 5 bases and J 0 bases, with 8 bases left between them. There are 13 residues in the CDR3. The CDR3 is CSVNGVSYNEQFF. CDR3 bases: TGCAGCGTTAACGGAGTCTCCTACAATGAGCAGTTCTTC.

J is TRBJ2-3 and V is TRBV6-2 or TRBV6-3, with D possibly matching TRBD1 (5 bases). The CDR3 contains 15 residues. The germline V gene encodes CDR1 MNHEY and CDR2 SVGEGT. Trimming shortened V by 5 bases and J by 5 bases, and 17 bases separated the two germline ends. CDR3: CASSIGWGIRDTQYF. The CDR3 nucleotides read TGTGCCAGCAGTATAGGATGGGGCATCAGAGATACGCAGTATTTT.

Only a few counts were recorded for this clonotype. The V and J genes are TRBV24-1 and TRBJ2-1, with D hard to call. The CDR3 extends over 15 amino acids. In germline, CDR1 is KGHDR, CDR2 SFDVKD. V dropped 4 bases and J dropped 7 bases, with 16 bases sitting between them. The chain's CDR3 is CATSDPRLGRNEQFF. The CDR3 DNA reads TGTGCCACCAGTGACCCCAGATTAGGTCGGAATGAGCAGTTCTTC.

This clonotype was observed at least ten times. The rearrangement joins TRBV7-9 to TRBJ1-5, with D tentatively TRBD1 (5 bases). Germline CDR1 is SEHNR and CDR2 is FQNEAQ (reference sequence). Trimming took off 10 bases at V and 2 bases at J, with 6 bases between the two ends. The CDR3 spans 11 residues. CDR3 sequence (DNA): TGTGCCACGGGGGGCAATCAGCCCCAGCATTTT. As protein: CATGGNQPQHF.

This clonotype appeared a few times. The genes are TRBV20-1 and TRBJ2-7; maybe TRBD2 (7 bases). The V gene's germline CDR1 is DFQATT and CDR2 SNEGSKA (reference sequence). V lost 0 bases and J lost 2, with 11 bases in between. There are 14 residues in the CDR3. The CDR3 DNA follows: TGCAGTGCTAGAGATAGGGGGGGGCCCTACGAGCAGTACTTC. It is translated as CSARDRGGPYEQYF.

The chain links TRBV12-3 or TRBV12-4 to TRBJ1-2; maybe TRBD1 (6 bases). The CDR3 has 15 residues. The V gene lost 0 bases and the J gene lost 8 bases, with 16 bases spanning the gap. The CDR3 DNA is TGTGCCAGCAGTTTAGCGGGGGCGGTTTCGGGAGGCTACACCTTC. This sequence encodes CASSLAGAVSGGYTF.

At least ten counts were recorded for this clonotype. This chain joins TRBV7-2 and TRBJ2-1, with 8 bases matching TRBD2. The CDR3 consists of 14 residues. V lost 7 bases, J lost 5 bases, and 7 bases stayed unmatched. Germline lookup yields CDR1 SGHTA and CDR2 FQGNSA. The CDR3: CASTRLAINNEQFF. CDR3 coding DNA: TGTGCCAGCACAAGACTAGCGATAAACAATGAGCAGTTCTTC.

This chain joins TRBV27 and TRBJ1-1; no definite D call. Per germline, CDR1 MNHEY and CDR2 SMNVEV (reference sequence). This CDR3 is built from 15 residues. The ends were cut back, 0 bases at V and 0 bases at J, with 8 bases in the middle. CDR3 nucleotide sequence: TGTGCCAGCAGTTTATCGGGAGAAATGAACACTGAAGCTTTCTTT. Translated: CASSLSGEMNTEAFF.

There are many counts of this clonotype. The chain employs TRBV7-8 and TRBJ2-3; a possible D gene is TRBD1 (6 bases). Trimming left V 10 bases short and J 6 bases short, with 17 bases between. The CDR3 loop spans 13 amino acids. CDR1 and CDR2 (germline): SGHVS, FQNEAQ. The CDR3 DNA follows: TGTGCCATCCGGGACACCAAGTCCGATACGCAGTATTTT. As protein: CAIRDTKSDTQYF.

The chain couples TRBV20-1 to TRBJ2-1; D gene uncertain. The V end was cut by 0 bases, the J end by 0 bases, with 18 bases between. The CDR3 has 18 amino acids. Per germline, CDR1 DFQATT and CDR2 SNEGSKA (reference sequence). CDR3 in amino acids: CSAREQGLPFYSYNEQFF. CDR3 nucleotides: TGCAGTGCTAGAGAACAAGGGTTACCATTTTACTCCTACAATGAGCAGTTCTTC.

This chain links TRBV6-5 with TRBJ2-5; 11 bases map to TRBD2. The germline CDR1 and CDR2 sequences are MNHEY and SVGAGI. V was pared by 3 bases and J by 3 bases, with 3 bases of the junction left unmatched. The CDR3 covers 15 residues. The CDR3 loop reads CASSYSGLAEETQYF. The CDR3 bases are TGTGCCAGCAGTTATTCGGGACTAGCGGAAGAGACCCAGTACTTC.

This clonotype was observed a single time. The CDR3: CASSPPVGIEAFF. CDR3 sequence (DNA): TGTGCCAGCTCACCACCGGTGGGGATTGAAGCTTTCTTT. The V call is TRBV18, the J call TRBJ1-1, with no clear D. This CDR3 contains 13 residues. Between the trimmed V and J ends, which lost 0 bases and 7 bases, there was a span of 9 bases. The germline V gene encodes CDR1 KGHSH and CDR2 LQKENI.

This clonotype was seen repeatedly, ten times or more. The chain employs TRBV7-2 and TRBJ1-2; D gene uncertain. The V gene lost 3 bases and the J gene lost 6 bases, with 17 bases spanning the gap. The CDR3 covers 15 residues. The germline gives CDR1 SGHTA, CDR2 FQGNSA. The CDR3 loop reads CASSFLVRGSDGYTF. The CDR3 DNA follows: TGTGCCAGCAGCTTTTTGGTACGAGGGTCCGATGGCTACACCTTC.

The gene calls are TRBV6-2 or TRBV6-3 and TRBJ1-6; tentatively, D is TRBD1 (6 bases). The germline CDR1 and CDR2 sequences are MNHEY and SVGEGT. The CDR3 loop spans 13 amino acids. Trimming took 4 bases from V and 9 from J, leaving 10 bases between them. This CDR3 reads CASSSQGSSPLHF. CDR3 nucleotide sequence: TGTGCCAGCAGTTCACAGGGTTCTTCACCCCTCCACTTT.